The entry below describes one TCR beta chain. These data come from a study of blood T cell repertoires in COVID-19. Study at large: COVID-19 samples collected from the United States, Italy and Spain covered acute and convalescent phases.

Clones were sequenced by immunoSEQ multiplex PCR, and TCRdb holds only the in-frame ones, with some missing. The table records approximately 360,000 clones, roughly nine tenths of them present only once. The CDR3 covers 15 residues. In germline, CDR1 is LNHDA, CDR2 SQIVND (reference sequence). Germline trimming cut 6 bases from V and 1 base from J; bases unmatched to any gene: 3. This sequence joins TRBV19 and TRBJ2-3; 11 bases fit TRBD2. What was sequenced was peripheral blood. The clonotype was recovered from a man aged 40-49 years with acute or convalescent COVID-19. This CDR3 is CASSWTSGRTDTQYF. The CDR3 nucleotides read TGTGCCAGTAGCTGGACTAGCGGGCGCACAGATACGCAGTATTTT.